This is a list of T cell receptor beta chains from one sample in a study of blood T cell repertoires in COVID-19. Libraries were prepared by immunoSEQ multiplex PCR; TCRdb keeps only in-frame clonotypes and omits some of them. In the table there are roughly 430,000 clones, approximately 86% of which are singletons. Sequenced input: PBMCs or T cells enriched from blood (not recorded which). Receptors originate from a woman in her forties with acute COVID-19. The CDR3 runs from the conserved cysteine through the conserved F or W. D genes are given only for firm matches. Clone size appears in some rows only: once, few, many, or a class for an expanded clone.

D gene	clone size	V gene	J gene	CDR3 DNA	CDR3 protein
TRBD1	-	TRBV15	TRBJ1-2	TGTGCCACCAGCAGAGATCTAGGACAGGGGGGCTATGGCTACACCTTC	CATSRDLGQGGYGYTF
-	-	TRBV19	TRBJ2-7	TGTGCCAGTCGGACTCAAAACTACGAGCAGTACTTC	CASRTQNYEQYF
-	-	TRBV19	TRBJ1-1	TGTGCCAGCCTTGCGGGAACTGAAGCTTTCTTT	CASLAGTEAFF
TRBD1	once	TRBV25-1	TRBJ1-5	TGTGCCAGCAGTGGACAGGGAAAAGGGCCCCAGCATTTT	CASSGQGKGPQHF
TRBD1	-	TRBV9	TRBJ2-1	TGTGCCAGCAGCGGCTTCGGCGGGACAGGGGTCAATGAGCAGTTCTTC	CASSGFGGTGVNEQFF
-	few	TRBV4-1	TRBJ1-1	TGCGCCAGCAGCCATTCCACAGGCGGAGGGACTGAAGCTTTCTTT	CASSHSTGGGTEAFF
-	-	TRBV7-9	TRBJ1-1	TGTGCCAGCAGCTTAGTGGCGGGAAGTACTGAAGCTTTCTTT	CASSLVAGSTEAFF
TRBD2	-	TRBV3-1/TRBV3-2	TRBJ2-2	TGTGCCAGCAGCCCTCTAGCGGGGGGGTCCGGGGAGCTGTTTTTT	CASSPLAGGSGELFF
-	once	TRBV7-9	TRBJ1-2	TGTGCCAGCAGCTTGGAGGGATATGGCTACACCTTC	CASSLEGYGYTF
-	-	TRBV2	TRBJ1-2	TGTGCCAGCAGAGAAGGTTTTGGAGGGCAGGGTGACTACACCTTC	CASREGFGGQGDYTF
TRBD2	-	TRBV24-1	TRBJ2-1	TGTGCCACCAGTGATCTTTTTAGCGGGGGGGCTTCCAATGAGCAGTTCTTC	CATSDLFSGGASNEQFF
-	-	TRBV7-8	TRBJ2-7	TGTGCCAGCAGCTCTAGAGAATACGAGCAGTACTTC	CASSSREYEQYF
TRBD2	-	TRBV5-1	TRBJ2-7	TGCGCCAGCAGCTACGGGACTAGCGGGGGCCGATCCTACGAGCAGTACTTC	CASSYGTSGGRSYEQYF
-	-	TRBV24-1	TRBJ2-5	TGTGCCACCAGTGATTCCCTTAGTTTCGGAGAGACCCAGTACTTC	CATSDSLSFGETQYF
-	-	TRBV6-5	TRBJ2-3	TGTGCCAGCGGCCGGGGGTCTAACACAGATACGCAGTATTTT	CASGRGSNTDTQYF
-	once	TRBV19	TRBJ1-2	TGTGCCAGTAGTCCCCGGGCGACAGAGACTAACTATGGCTACACCTTC	CASSPRATETNYGYTF
-	-	TRBV25-1	TRBJ1-1	TGTGCCACCTGGGGGGACGGGCCTGAAGCTTTCTTT	CATWGDGPEAFF
TRBD1	-	TRBV5-5	TRBJ2-7	TGTGCCAGCAGCTCCTCGGGGCAGGGGGCGGGGGAGCAGTACTTC	CASSSSGQGAGEQYF
-	-	TRBV4-2	TRBJ1-2	TGTGCCAGCAGCCAACGCCTACCGACGGAACAGGGTGGCTATGGCTACACCTTC	CASSQRLPTEQGGYGYTF